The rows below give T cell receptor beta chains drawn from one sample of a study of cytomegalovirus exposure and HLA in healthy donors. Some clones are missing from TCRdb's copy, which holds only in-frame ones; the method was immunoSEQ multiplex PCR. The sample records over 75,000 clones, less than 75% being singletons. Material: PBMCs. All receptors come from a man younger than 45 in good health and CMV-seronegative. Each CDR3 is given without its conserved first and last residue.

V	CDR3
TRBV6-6	ASWPGTGNTIY
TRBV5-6	ASSWPMGLAGGETQY
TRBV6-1	ASSSGDREFSPLH
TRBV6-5	ASSYPRSYEQY
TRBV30	AWSGTVSNQPQH
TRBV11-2	ASSLDRGFTEAF
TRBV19	ASSERSGHNEQF
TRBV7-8	ASSLTGEGEQY
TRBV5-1	ASSGATGANEKLF
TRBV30	AWSEGAGNSPLH
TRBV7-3	ASSFRDRDFSGANVLT
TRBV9	ASSGTSGVTQETQY
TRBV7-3	ASSFGTGAPSNQPQH
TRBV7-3	ASSFGGMESPLH
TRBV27	ASSLRPLVMTNEQF
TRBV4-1	ASSQGPAGSSYNEQF
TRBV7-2	ASRANRGEGGYT
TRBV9	ASSAFVGLAGGSSYNEQF
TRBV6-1	ASSEVLSKNIQY
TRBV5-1	ASSLAPGRNQETQY
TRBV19	ATGTGEPSGVNTEAF
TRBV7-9	ASTTTLGAGGRYGYT
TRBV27	ASRYRGGNSPLH
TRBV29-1	SVGAGTGSNQPQH